The present T cell receptor (beta chain) was sequenced within a study of human T cells and chemical hapten exposure. Across the whole study: Patients additionally received therapeutic doses of diphenylcyclopropenone on the scalp once a week, and this continued throughout the approximately 23-week study. General study findings and limits: Among expanded TCRs, significantly more large CDR3 similarity clusters formed than among controls.

In the library, unique molecular identifiers were attached to individual cDNA molecules. TCRdb re-derived calls from the RACE reads in MiXCR, one entry per CDR3 protein. This sample yields under 100,000 distinct CDR3 sequences, of which 7.5% to 9.5% are seen a single time; about 2.5% belongs to the top ten. This CDR3 is built from 12 residues. V shed 0 bases and J shed 6 bases, with 6 bases lying between them. CDR1 is SGHKS and CDR2 is YYEKEE in the germline V gene (reference sequence). The time point is: pre-sensitization, week 0. As to treatment: therapeutic diphenylcyclopropenone sensitization with weekly scalp DPC. Participating donors were patients with alopecia, aged 18 to 70 years, considered appropriate candidates for DPC. This clonotype came up many times. Antigen unknown.

The chain is built from TRBV5-5 and TRBJ1-1; D gene ambiguous. This TCR derives from a middle-aged man with alopecia areata. Some clones in this sample may be carry-over from other donors' samples. This material consisted of whole blood, taken in connection with sensitization to the hapten diphenylcyclopropenone (DPC). The CDR3 nucleotides are TGTGCCAGCAGCTTGGCGGCGTCTGAAGCTTTCTTT. Encoded protein: CASSLAASEAFF.